This is a list of T cell receptor beta chains from one sample in a study of CDR3 diversity in severe acne. MiXCR, run by TCRdb on the PCR reads, gives a single entry per CDR3 protein. The profile shows tens of thousands of distinct CDR3 sequences, around 54% of them singletons. The sample comprised blood. Receptor source: a male donor with severe acne vulgaris. CDR3s include the opening cysteine and the closing phenylalanine or tryptophan. A D gene is named only where the DNA matches it firmly. Size is omitted from some rows. Given values are once, few, many or a class for expanded clones.

CDR3 protein: CASSRTSGANVLTF
CDR3 DNA: TGTGCCAGCAGCCGGACTTCCGGGGCCAACGTCCTGACTTTC
J gene: TRBJ2-6
V gene: TRBV25-1
clone size: NA
D gene: NA
CDR3 length: 14

CDR3 protein: CASSFTSGRNEQYF
CDR3 DNA: TGTGCCAGCAGTTTTACTAGCGGGAGAAACGAGCAGTACTTC
J gene: TRBJ2-7
V gene: TRBV12-3/TRBV12-4
clone size: NA
D gene: TRBD2
CDR3 length: 14

CDR3 protein: CASSPPTSGSLEEQYF
CDR3 DNA: TGTGCCAGCAGCCCACCTACTAGCGGGAGTTTGGAAGAGCAGTACTTC
J gene: TRBJ2-7
V gene: TRBV7-9
clone size: many
D gene: TRBD2
CDR3 length: 16

CDR3 protein: CASSTGVFNYGYTF
CDR3 DNA: TGTGCCAGCAGCACGGGAGTTTTTAACTATGGCTACACCTTC
J gene: TRBJ1-2
V gene: TRBV28
clone size: many
D gene: NA
CDR3 length: 14

CDR3 protein: CASSTRLNEQFF
CDR3 DNA: TGTGCCAGCAGTACCCGGTTAAATGAGCAGTTCTTC
J gene: TRBJ2-1
V gene: TRBV27
clone size: NA
D gene: NA
CDR3 length: 12

CDR3 protein: CSASRTIKETQHF
CDR3 DNA: TGCAGTGCTAGTCGGACTATCAAAGAGACCCAGCATTTT
J gene: TRBJ1-5
V gene: TRBV20-1
clone size: NA
D gene: NA
CDR3 length: 13

CDR3 protein: CASNTNRYKRAQYF
CDR3 DNA: TGTGCCAGCAATACTAACAGATACAAGAGGGCCCAGTACTTC
J gene: TRBJ2-5
V gene: TRBV28
clone size: many
D gene: NA
CDR3 length: 14

CDR3 protein: CASSLSGYGYTF
CDR3 DNA: TGTGCCAGCAGCTTAAGCGGCTATGGCTACACCTTC
J gene: TRBJ1-2
V gene: TRBV5-4
clone size: NA
D gene: NA
CDR3 length: 12

CDR3 protein: CASSTPGTGSYEQYF
CDR3 DNA: TGTGCCAGCAGTACACCCGGGACAGGCTCCTACGAGCAGTACTTC
J gene: TRBJ2-7
V gene: TRBV6-1
clone size: NA
D gene: TRBD1
CDR3 length: 15

CDR3 protein: CASSLDLGGTGDGYTF
CDR3 DNA: TGTGCCAGCAGCTTAGACCTTGGTGGGACAGGGGACGGCTACACCTTC
J gene: TRBJ1-2
V gene: TRBV7-6
clone size: NA
D gene: TRBD1
CDR3 length: 16

CDR3 protein: CASSLGRQGNQPQHF
CDR3 DNA: TGTGCCAGCAGCTTGGGGCGGCAGGGCAATCAGCCCCAGCATTTT
J gene: TRBJ1-5
V gene: TRBV5-5
clone size: NA
D gene: NA
CDR3 length: 15

CDR3 protein: CASRQGAGGNQPQHF
CDR3 DNA: TGCGCCAGCCGACAGGGGGCTGGTGGCAATCAGCCCCAGCATTTT
J gene: TRBJ1-5
V gene: TRBV10-2
clone size: NA
D gene: TRBD1
CDR3 length: 15

CDR3 protein: CASSLSGAGREKLFF
CDR3 DNA: TGTGCCAGCAGCTTGTCAGGGGCGGGTAGAGAAAAACTGTTTTTT
J gene: TRBJ1-4
V gene: TRBV5-5
clone size: NA
D gene: NA
CDR3 length: 15

CDR3 protein: CAWSDLAGGKYQETQYF
CDR3 DNA: TGTGCCTGGAGTGATCTAGCGGGAGGGAAGTACCAAGAGACCCAGTACTTC
J gene: TRBJ2-5
V gene: TRBV30
clone size: many
D gene: TRBD2
CDR3 length: 17

CDR3 protein: CASSLPAGELFF
CDR3 DNA: TGTGCTAGCAGCTTACCAGCCGGGGAGCTGTTTTTT
J gene: TRBJ2-2
V gene: TRBV7-7
clone size: NA
D gene: NA
CDR3 length: 12

CDR3 protein: CATSLPRGGGANEQFF
CDR3 DNA: TGTGCCACCAGTCTCCCCCGTGGAGGTGGGGCCAATGAGCAGTTCTTC
J gene: TRBJ2-1
V gene: TRBV24-1
clone size: many
D gene: NA
CDR3 length: 16

CDR3 protein: CASSATAGTGGWEQYF
CDR3 DNA: TGTGCCAGCAGCGCCACCGCCGGGACAGGGGGCTGGGAGCAGTACTTC
J gene: TRBJ2-7
V gene: TRBV2
clone size: many
D gene: TRBD1
CDR3 length: 16

CDR3 protein: CASSLGQSTNQPQHF
CDR3 DNA: TGTGCCAGCAGTTTAGGACAGTCCACCAATCAGCCCCAGCATTTT
J gene: TRBJ1-5
V gene: TRBV2
clone size: NA
D gene: NA
CDR3 length: 15

CDR3 protein: CASSFRDRGRNEQFF
CDR3 DNA: TGTGCCAGCAGCTTCCGGGACAGGGGTCGTAATGAGCAGTTCTTC
J gene: TRBJ2-1
V gene: TRBV7-9
clone size: many
D gene: TRBD1
CDR3 length: 15

CDR3 protein: CASSMTGSSGNTIYF
CDR3 DNA: TGTGCCAGCAGCATGACAGGGAGCTCTGGAAACACCATATATTTT
J gene: TRBJ1-3
V gene: TRBV25-1
clone size: NA
D gene: TRBD1
CDR3 length: 15

CDR3 protein: CASLPGAQNGYGYTF
CDR3 DNA: TGTGCCAGTCTGCCCGGGGCTCAGAACGGTTATGGCTACACCTTC
J gene: TRBJ1-2
V gene: TRBV19
clone size: NA
D gene: NA
CDR3 length: 15

CDR3 protein: CAISHAGTGANVLTF
CDR3 DNA: TGTGCCATCAGTCATGCGGGGACTGGGGCCAACGTCCTGACTTTC
J gene: TRBJ2-6
V gene: TRBV10-3
clone size: many
D gene: NA
CDR3 length: 15

CDR3 protein: CASSSWTSDAWDEQFF
CDR3 DNA: TGTGCCAGCAGCTCCTGGACTAGCGACGCGTGGGATGAGCAGTTCTTC
J gene: TRBJ2-1
V gene: TRBV7-9
clone size: many
D gene: TRBD2
CDR3 length: 16

CDR3 protein: CASSWGLAGGQACEQCF
CDR3 DNA: TGTGCCAGCAGCTGGGGACTAGCGGGAGGGCAGGCTTGCGAGCAGTGCTTC
J gene: TRBJ2-7
V gene: TRBV7-2
clone size: NA
D gene: TRBD2
CDR3 length: 17

CDR3 protein: CSAASGGFYTGELFF
CDR3 DNA: TGCAGTGCTGCTAGCGGGGGGTTTTACACCGGGGAGCTGTTTTTT
J gene: TRBJ2-2
V gene: TRBV20-1
clone size: many
D gene: TRBD2
CDR3 length: 15

CDR3 protein: CSALDMIGTDTQYF
CDR3 DNA: TGCAGTGCTCTAGACATGATCGGCACAGATACGCAGTATTTT
J gene: TRBJ2-3
V gene: TRBV20-1
clone size: NA
D gene: NA
CDR3 length: 14

CDR3 protein: CASSSQGAVDEQFF
CDR3 DNA: TGTGCCAGCAGCTCACAGGGGGCTGTGGATGAGCAGTTCTTC
J gene: TRBJ2-1
V gene: TRBV7-3
clone size: many
D gene: TRBD1
CDR3 length: 14

CDR3 protein: CSVVFGEETQYF
CDR3 DNA: TGCAGCGTTGTATTCGGTGAAGAGACCCAGTACTTC
J gene: TRBJ2-5
V gene: TRBV29-1
clone size: NA
D gene: NA
CDR3 length: 12

CDR3 protein: CATSDLDPTTRVVLEKLFF
CDR3 DNA: TGTGCCACCAGTGATTTGGACCCCACCACCAGGGTGGTTCTTGAAAAACTGTTTTTT
J gene: TRBJ1-4
V gene: TRBV24-1
clone size: NA
D gene: NA
CDR3 length: 19

CDR3 protein: CASSPRGSGSTDTQYF
CDR3 DNA: TGTGCCAGCAGCCCCAGGGGTAGCGGGAGCACAGATACGCAGTATTTT
J gene: TRBJ2-3
V gene: TRBV7-2
clone size: few
D gene: NA
CDR3 length: 16

CDR3 protein: CASRRDVATNEKLFF
CDR3 DNA: TGTGCCAGCAGGAGGGACGTTGCAACTAATGAAAAACTGTTTTTT
J gene: TRBJ1-4
V gene: TRBV6-5
clone size: NA
D gene: NA
CDR3 length: 15

CDR3 protein: CASSPYEGQGAYEQYF
CDR3 DNA: TGTGCCAGCAGCCCTTACGAGGGACAGGGGGCCTACGAGCAGTACTTC
J gene: TRBJ2-7
V gene: TRBV11-3
clone size: many
D gene: TRBD1
CDR3 length: 16

CDR3 protein: CASSVGGGPSTDTQCF
CDR3 DNA: TGTGCCAGCAGCGTAGGGGGCGGCCCATCCACAGATACGCAGTGTTTT
J gene: TRBJ2-3
V gene: TRBV9
clone size: once
D gene: NA
CDR3 length: 16

CDR3 protein: CASSPMAGFGVAQYF
CDR3 DNA: TGTGCCAGCAGCCCCATGGCAGGGTTTGGAGTGGCCCAGTACTTC
J gene: TRBJ2-7
V gene: TRBV5-6
clone size: NA
D gene: NA
CDR3 length: 15

CDR3 protein: CSVETSNSYEQFF
CDR3 DNA: TGCAGCGTCGAGACCTCCAACTCTTATGAGCAGTTCTTC
J gene: TRBJ2-1
V gene: TRBV29-1
clone size: many
D gene: NA
CDR3 length: 13

CDR3 protein: CASSTRALYGYTF
CDR3 DNA: TGTGCCAGCAGTACCCGGGCCCTCTATGGCTACACCTTC
J gene: TRBJ1-2
V gene: TRBV28
clone size: many
D gene: NA
CDR3 length: 13

CDR3 protein: CASSPAAWSTEAFF
CDR3 DNA: TGTGCCAGCAGTCCCGCTGCCTGGAGCACTGAAGCTTTCTTT
J gene: TRBJ1-1
V gene: TRBV25-1
clone size: few
D gene: NA
CDR3 length: 14

CDR3 protein: CASSQDPAGGYSNQPQHF
CDR3 DNA: TGCGCCAGCAGCCAAGATCCGGCAGGGGGTTATAGCAATCAGCCCCAGCATTTT
J gene: TRBJ1-5
V gene: TRBV4-1
clone size: NA
D gene: TRBD1
CDR3 length: 18

CDR3 protein: CASIGHYNEQFF
CDR3 DNA: TGTGCCAGCATTGGTCATTACAATGAGCAGTTCTTC
J gene: TRBJ2-1
V gene: TRBV6-5
clone size: many
D gene: NA
CDR3 length: 12

CDR3 protein: CASSDQPQHF
CDR3 DNA: TGTGCCAGCAGTGATCAGCCCCAGCATTTT
J gene: TRBJ1-5
V gene: TRBV6-4
clone size: NA
D gene: NA
CDR3 length: 10

CDR3 protein: CSASGSLLHNEQFF
CDR3 DNA: TGCAGTGCTAGCGGGAGTTTATTGCACAATGAGCAGTTCTTC
J gene: TRBJ2-1
V gene: TRBV20-1
clone size: once
D gene: NA
CDR3 length: 14

CDR3 protein: CASSLWDRSNQPQHF
CDR3 DNA: TGTGCCAGCAGTTTGTGGGACAGGTCCAATCAGCCCCAGCATTTT
J gene: TRBJ1-5
V gene: TRBV2
clone size: NA
D gene: TRBD1
CDR3 length: 15

CDR3 protein: CATSSSGYLSEQFF
CDR3 DNA: TGTGCCACCTCCTCATCGGGTTATCTGAGTGAGCAGTTCTTC
J gene: TRBJ2-1
V gene: TRBV2
clone size: many
D gene: NA
CDR3 length: 14

CDR3 protein: CASSGGGDTEAFF
CDR3 DNA: TGTGCCAGCAGCGGAGGGGGGGACACTGAAGCTTTCTTT
J gene: TRBJ1-1
V gene: TRBV9
clone size: NA
D gene: NA
CDR3 length: 13

CDR3 protein: CASSWDRDNSPLHF
CDR3 DNA: TGTGCCAGCAGCTGGGACAGGGATAATTCACCCCTCCACTTT
J gene: TRBJ1-6
V gene: TRBV2
clone size: once
D gene: TRBD1
CDR3 length: 14

CDR3 protein: CSARADGNTEAFF
CDR3 DNA: TGCAGTGCAAGAGCGGACGGGAACACTGAAGCTTTCTTT
J gene: TRBJ1-1
V gene: TRBV20-1
clone size: many
D gene: NA
CDR3 length: 13

CDR3 protein: CASKGGGYEQYF
CDR3 DNA: TGTGCCAGTAAAGGGGGCGGATACGAGCAGTACTTC
J gene: TRBJ2-7
V gene: TRBV19
clone size: many
D gene: TRBD1
CDR3 length: 12

CDR3 protein: CSVDMFVRDTEAFF
CDR3 DNA: TGCAGCGTTGATATGTTCGTCAGAGACACTGAAGCTTTCTTT
J gene: TRBJ1-1
V gene: TRBV29-1
clone size: NA
D gene: NA
CDR3 length: 14

CDR3 protein: CASSRRGGSGEFYEQYF
CDR3 DNA: TGTGCCAGCAGCCGGAGGGGAGGGAGCGGGGAATTCTACGAGCAGTACTTC
J gene: TRBJ2-7
V gene: TRBV7-2
clone size: many
D gene: TRBD2
CDR3 length: 17

CDR3 protein: CAISNRDRDVGYTF
CDR3 DNA: TGTGCCATCAGTAACCGGGACAGGGATGTTGGCTACACCTTC
J gene: TRBJ1-2
V gene: TRBV10-3
clone size: once
D gene: TRBD1
CDR3 length: 14

CDR3 protein: CASRDTEAFF
CDR3 DNA: TGTGCCAGCCGGGACACTGAAGCTTTCTTT
J gene: TRBJ1-1
V gene: TRBV19
clone size: NA
D gene: NA
CDR3 length: 10

CDR3 protein: CASSSTKETQYF
CDR3 DNA: TGTGCCAGCAGTTCTACCAAAGAGACCCAGTACTTC
J gene: TRBJ2-5
V gene: TRBV27
clone size: NA
D gene: NA
CDR3 length: 12

CDR3 protein: CSAQRGGGANVLTF
CDR3 DNA: TGCAGTGCTCAGAGGGGTGGTGGGGCCAACGTCCTGACTTTC
J gene: TRBJ2-6
V gene: TRBV20-1
clone size: many
D gene: NA
CDR3 length: 14

CDR3 protein: CASSPTETQYF
CDR3 DNA: TGTGCCAGCTCACCCACAGAGACCCAGTACTTC
J gene: TRBJ2-5
V gene: TRBV18
clone size: NA
D gene: NA
CDR3 length: 11